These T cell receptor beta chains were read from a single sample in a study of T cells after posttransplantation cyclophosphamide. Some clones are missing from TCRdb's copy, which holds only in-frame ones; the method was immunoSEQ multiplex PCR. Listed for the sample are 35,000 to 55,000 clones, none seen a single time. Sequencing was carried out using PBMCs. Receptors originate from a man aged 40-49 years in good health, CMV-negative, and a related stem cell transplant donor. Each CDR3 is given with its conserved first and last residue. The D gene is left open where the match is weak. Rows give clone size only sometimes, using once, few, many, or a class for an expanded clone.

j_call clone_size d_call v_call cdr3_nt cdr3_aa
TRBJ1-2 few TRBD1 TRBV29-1 TGCAGCGTTGCCGACAGGGTCTATGGCTACACCTTC CSVADRVYGYTF
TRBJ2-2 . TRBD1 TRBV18 TGTGCCAGCTTACCGACAGGGGGTACCGGGGAGCTGTTTTTT CASLPTGGTGELFF
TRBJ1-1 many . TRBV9 TGTGCCAGCAGCGCAGGGGCCCAGAACACTGAAGCTTTCTTT CASSAGAQNTEAFF
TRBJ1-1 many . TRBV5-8 TGTGCCAGCAGCTTGGACCCGCAGGGTTGGAACACTGAAGCTTTCTTT CASSLDPQGWNTEAFF
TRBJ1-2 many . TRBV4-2 TGTGCCAGCAGCCAAGAAGAGAGAAACTATGGCTACACCTTC CASSQEERNYGYTF
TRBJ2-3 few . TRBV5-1 TGCGCCAGCAGCTTTTACAGGGAAGATACGCAGTATTTT CASSFYREDTQYF
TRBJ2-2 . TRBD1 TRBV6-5 TGTGCCAGCAGTGGGACAGGGGGGAACACCGGGGAGCTGTTTTTT CASSGTGGNTGELFF
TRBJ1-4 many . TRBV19 TGTGCCAGTAGTAACCTTGGGCCGATTAATGAAAAACTGTTTTTT CASSNLGPINEKLFF
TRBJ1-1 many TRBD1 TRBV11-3 TGTGCCAGCAGCCAAATGACAGGGGATACTGAAGCTTTCTTT CASSQMTGDTEAFF
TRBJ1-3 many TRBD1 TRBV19 TGTGCCAGTACTATGGGGTCAGGGGGCGCCCCAACAGTGTATTTT CASTMGSGGAPTVYF
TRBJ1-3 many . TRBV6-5 TGTGCCAGCAGTTCCCCCAGGATCACTGGAAACACCATATATTTT CASSSPRITGNTIYF
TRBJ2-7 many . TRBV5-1 TGCGCCAGCAGCTTGGATCCTAGCGCCGCGGGGGAGCAGTACTTC CASSLDPSAAGEQYF
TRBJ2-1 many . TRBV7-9 TGTGCCAGCAGCAGGGGATGGGATGAGCAGTTCTTC CASSRGWDEQFF
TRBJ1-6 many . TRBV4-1 TGCGCCAGCAGCCAAGAGCGAGATTCACCCCTCCACTTT CASSQERDSPLHF
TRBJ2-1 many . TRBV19 TGTGCCACCGTAGCTGGGGGAGGGGGACCTGGGAATGAGCAGTTCTTC CATVAGGGGPGNEQFF
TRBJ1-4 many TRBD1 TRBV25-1 TGTGCCAGCAGCCAGACAGGGCGTGAAAAACTGTTTTTT CASSQTGREKLFF
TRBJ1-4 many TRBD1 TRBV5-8 TGTGCCAGCAGCCTGCTTCCTGGACAGGGACGGGAAAAACTGTTTTTT CASSLLPGQGREKLFF
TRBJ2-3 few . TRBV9 TGTGCCAGCAGCGTAGGATCCAGCACCAGGAGCACAGATACGCAGTATTTT CASSVGSSTRSTDTQYF
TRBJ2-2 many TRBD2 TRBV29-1 TGCAGCGCCGGGGGACTAGCGAAATCCGGGGAGCTGTTTTTT CSAGGLAKSGELFF
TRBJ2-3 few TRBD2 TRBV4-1 TGCGCCAGCAGCCCAATTAGCGGGGGGGTTAGAGATACGCAGTATTTT CASSPISGGVRDTQYF
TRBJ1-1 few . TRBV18 TGTGCCAGCTCACCACCCCAAGCAGACAGGCCGAACACTGAAGCTTTCTTT CASSPPQADRPNTEAFF
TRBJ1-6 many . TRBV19 TGTGCCAGTAGTTCCGGTTCACCCCTCCACTTT CASSSGSPLHF
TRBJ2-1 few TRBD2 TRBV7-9 TGTGCCAGCAGTTTTAGCGGGGGTGAGCAGTTCTTC CASSFSGGEQFF
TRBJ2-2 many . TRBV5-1 TGCGCCAGCGGCAACACCGGGGAGCTGTTTTTT CASGNTGELFF
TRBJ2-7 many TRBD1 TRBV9 TGTGCCAGCAGCGTAGGGGCAGGGGGCCCCTACGAGCAGTACTTC CASSVGAGGPYEQYF
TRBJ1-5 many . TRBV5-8 TGTGCCAGCAGCTTGGGAGGGAGTCGGCCCCAGCATTTT CASSLGGSRPQHF
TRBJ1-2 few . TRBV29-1 TGCAGCGTTGAAGACCCCCTGAACAGGGCTAGGAATGGCTACACCTTC CSVEDPLNRARNGYTF
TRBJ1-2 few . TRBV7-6 TGTGCCAGCAGCTTAGCCATAACTACCGGGGGGCGAACAAGGAACTATGGCTACACCTTC CASSLAITTGGRTRNYGYTF
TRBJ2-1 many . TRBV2 TGTGCCAGCAGTCGGGCGTGGGACTCATACAATGAGCAGTTCTTC CASSRAWDSYNEQFF
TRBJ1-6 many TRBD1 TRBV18 TGTGCCAGCTCAGTTAAACCAGGGTCAGGGGGCAATTCACCCCTCCACTTT CASSVKPGSGGNSPLHF